This TCR beta chain was found in a study of human thymus T cells. General study results and limits: Both thymic and peripheral blood repertoires showed apparently biased V and J usage. Among unrelated individuals, related research reported thymic repertoires that overlapped highly.

Sequencing used immunoSEQ multiplex PCR; TCRdb keeps in-frame clones, though not all of them. The profile shows 55,000 to 85,000 clones, over 85% of them singletons. As regards this clone: Its matching antigen is unknown.

Thymic resections from corrective heart surgery supplied the tissue. Healthy Finnish infants undergoing corrective surgery for congenital heart defects provided the donor material. The CDR3 is made up of 13 amino acids. Trimming shortened V by 4 bases and J by 7 bases, and 10 bases separated the two germline ends. The germline gives CDR1 MNHEY, CDR2 SVGAGI. The sequence was collected from a girl in the first two years of life with a congenital heart defect but otherwise immunologically healthy. The chain has TRBV6-5 and TRBJ1-4, with a weak D call TRBD1 (5 bases). The specimen sequenced was thymus tissue. The CDR3 DNA is TGTGCCAGCAGTTCCCAGGGTCGTGAAAAACTGTTTTTT. The encoded protein is CASSSQGREKLFF.